This passage covers 18 T cell receptor beta chains from one sample sequenced in a study of Tregs in tolerant kidney transplant recipients. The method was immunoSEQ multiplex PCR; TCRdb's version includes in-frame clones alone and lacks a portion of them. The sample includes 45,000 to 55,000 clones, around 93% seen only once; the top ten take approximately 16%. Mixed chimerism was transient after nonmyeloablative marrow transplants from related graft donors. Sequencing was performed on CD8+ T cells from blood (PBMCs), taken 24 months after the transplant. The receptors were gathered from a human patient who received a combined kidney and bone marrow transplant. Some of the T cells may derive from the graft donor.

This clone came up once. The rearrangement links TRBV4-2 to TRBJ2-6, with D perhaps TRBD2 (5 bases). Germline V gene data show CDR1 as LGHNA and CDR2 as YNFKEQ. Between the trimmed V and J ends, which lost 1 base and 4 bases, there was a span of 14 bases. There are 17 residues in the CDR3. The chain's CDR3 is CASSQGVTADGANVLTF. CDR3 in DNA: TGTGCCAGCAGCCAAGGCGTCACAGCGGACGGGGCCAACGTCCTGACTTTC.

The chain couples TRBV5-4 to TRBJ2-3; 7 bases are a match to TRBD2. With 0 bases clipped from V and 6 bases from J, the junction kept 7 bases outside the gene matches. Germline assignment: CDR1 SGHNT and CDR2 YYREEE (reference sequence). The length of the CDR3 is 15 residues. The CDR3 region is CASSLAAGEEDTQYF. The CDR3 DNA follows: TGTGCCAGCAGCTTGGCTGCGGGGGAGGAGGATACGCAGTATTTT.

The V call is TRBV4-1, the J call TRBJ1-1; D might be TRBD1 (5 bases). CDR3 length: 15 amino acids. Trimming stripped 2 bases from V and 7 bases from J, with 17 bases between. Germline V gene lookup returns CDR1 MGHRA and CDR2 YSYEKL. The CDR3 is CASSQKQAGEGEAFF. CDR3 in DNA: TGCGCCAGCAGCCAAAAACAGGCTGGCGAAGGTGAAGCTTTCTTT.

The chain is built from TRBV5-1 and TRBJ2-7; 8 nucleotides line up with TRBD1. This CDR3 has 14 amino acids. The germline V gene has CDR1 SGHRS and CDR2 YFSETQ. Trimming cost V 0 bases and J 5 bases; bases outside gene matches: 4. CDR3 protein: CASSLGTGFDEQYF. DNA of the CDR3: TGCGCCAGCAGCTTGGGGACAGGGTTCGACGAGCAGTACTTC. The full variable domain, in which reference TRBV5-1 and TRBJ2-7 provide the parts outside the CDR3, is KAGVTQTPRYLIKTRGQQVTLSCSPISGHRSVSWYQQTPGQGLQFLFEYFSETQRNKGNFPGRFSGRQFSNSRSEMNVSTLELGDSALYLCASSLGTGFDEQYFGPGTRLTVT.

This chain uses TRBV6-1 with TRBJ1-5, with TRBD1 as a possible D gene (6 bases). This CDR3 region has 19 residues. V lost 4 bases and J lost 4, with 26 bases in between. Germline V gene data show CDR1 as MNHNS and CDR2 as SASEGT. The CDR3 bases are TGTGCCAGCAGTGCGGTAGGACAGTTGGACGACAGGAGGAATCAGCCCCAGCATTTT. This gives the protein CASSAVGQLDDRRNQPQHF.

In its sample, this clone was seen a few times. V gene TRBV19 combines with J gene TRBJ1-5; 9 bases align to TRBD1. Looked up from germline, CDR1 is LNHDA and CDR2 is SQIVND (reference sequence). The CDR3 loop spans 15 amino acids. V dropped 5 bases and J dropped 2; count of bases not matched to a gene: 4. This CDR3 is CASSRDREGNQPQHF. The CDR3 DNA is TGTGCCAGTAGTCGGGACAGGGAGGGCAATCAGCCCCAGCATTTT.

The gene calls are TRBV2 and TRBJ2-7; 8 bases are a match to TRBD1. Trimming removed 11 bases from V and 2 bases from J; junction bases left unmatched: 8. The germline CDR1 and CDR2 sequences are SNHLY and FYNNEI. The CDR3 sequence is 13 residues long. The CDR3 DNA reads as TGTGCCTATGGGACAGGTGGGACCTACGAGCAGTACTTC. Residues: CAYGTGGTYEQYF.

This rearrangement joins TRBV6-4 to TRBJ2-1; 10 bases agree with TRBD2. The germline CDR1 and CDR2 sequences are MRHNA and SNTAGT. With V trimmed by 6 bases and J by 5 bases, 4 bases remained unmatched. The CDR3 contains 14 residues. Here the CDR3 DNA reads TGTGCCAGCAGCAGCGGGGGGGAAAACAATGAGCAGTTCTTC. This codes for CASSSGGENNEQFF.

The chain uses TRBV13 and TRBJ1-4; 8 bases map to TRBD1. The junction had 15 bases not matched to a gene; V was cut back by 4 bases and J by 5 bases. Germline V gene lookup returns CDR1 PRHDT and CDR2 FYEKMQ (reference sequence). The CDR3 covers 18 residues. In nucleotides, the CDR3 is TGTGCCAGCAGCTCGGCCGGGACAGGATCACTAAAAAATGAAAAACTGTTTTTT. Translating it yields CASSSAGTGSLKNEKLFF.

The rearrangement links TRBV27 to TRBJ2-7, with TRBD2 identical over 7 bases. CDR3 length equals 14 residues. V was clipped by 4 bases and J by 0 bases; unmatched bases: 3. The germline V gene encodes CDR1 MNHEY and CDR2 SMNVEV (reference sequence). The CDR3 DNA follows: TGTGCCAGCAGTTCACTAGCGACCTCCTACGAGCAGTACTTC. It yields the protein CASSSLATSYEQYF.

This clone was observed a handful of times. The chain links TRBV7-3 to TRBJ2-7; the match to TRBD2 covers 9 bases. The germline V gene encodes CDR1 SGHTA and CDR2 FQGTGA. CDR3 length equals 14 residues. V was pared by 0 bases and J by 4 bases, with 1 base of the junction left unmatched. DNA of the CDR3: TGTGCCAGCAGCTTAACTAGCGGGAGTTACGAGCAGTACTTC. It encodes CASSLTSGSYEQYF.

The CDR3 loop reads CASSIGGQPQHF. The CDR3 nucleotides are TGTGCCAGTAGTATTGGAGGTCAGCCCCAGCATTTT. The chain employs TRBV19 and TRBJ1-5, with D uncertain. V lost 3 bases, J lost 6 bases, and 6 bases lay in between. CDR1 and CDR2 from the germline V gene are LNHDA and SQIVND (reference sequence). The CDR3 length is 12 residues.

The chain carries TRBV5-6 and TRBJ2-2; possibly TRBD2 for D (6 bases). This CDR3 has 16 amino acids. Germline values: CDR1 SGHDT, CDR2 YYEEEE. The ends were cut back, 5 bases at V and 0 bases at J, with 14 bases in the middle. For the CDR3, the DNA is TGTGCCAGCAGTTCGGAGGGGAACGCGAACACCGGGGAGCTGTTTTTT. This encodes CASSSEGNANTGELFF.

In DNA form, the CDR3 reads TGTGCCAGCAGCCTCCCAGCGGGAGCTGGGGAGCAGTACTTC. Translation: CASSLPAGAGEQYF. This rearrangement joins TRBV11-2 to TRBJ2-7; 8 bases agree with TRBD2. CDR3 length equals 14 residues. Germline CDR1 and CDR2: SGHAT and FQNNGV. V trimming: 5 bases; J trimming: 7 bases; junction bases outside the gene matches: 10.

This chain links TRBV7-8 with TRBJ2-3; 15 nucleotides match TRBD2. This CDR3 spans 17 amino acids. V lost 4 bases, J lost 6 bases, and 8 bases stayed unmatched. The germline V gene encodes CDR1 SGHVS and CDR2 FQNEAQ. The CDR3 sequence: CASSSGLAGGPSDTQYF. The CDR3 DNA is TGTGCCAGCAGCTCCGGACTAGCGGGGGGGCCTTCGGATACGCAGTATTTT.

A word on this clone: The junction departs from the called germline gene at one end, perhaps through a read error. This chain links TRBV9 with TRBJ2-3; D remains unclear. In germline, CDR1 is SGDLS, CDR2 YYNGEE. This CDR3 spans 14 amino acids. The CDR3 coding sequence is TGTGCCGGCAGCGTAGGCGCGGTCGCAGATACGCAGTATTTT. Its translation: CAGSVGAVADTQYF.

This chain joins TRBV7-3 and TRBJ2-2; D not certain. The V and J ends lost 7 bases and 5 bases respectively, with 5 bases between them. This CDR3 is 11 amino acids long. Per the germline V gene, CDR1 is SGHTA and CDR2 is FQGTGA. For the CDR3, the DNA is TGTGCCAGCACCCTGACCGGGGAGCTGTTTTTT. Translated, it gives CASTLTGELFF. Together with reference TRBV7-3 and TRBJ2-2, the CDR3 gives the full variable domain: GAGVSQTPSNKVTEKGKYVELRCDPISGHTALYWYRQSLGQGPEFLIYFQGTGAADDSGLPNDRFFAVRPEGSVSTLKIQRTERGDSAVYLCASTLTGELFFGEGSRLTVL.

The rearrangement links TRBV6-6 to TRBJ2-5; maybe TRBD1 (5 bases). Germline-derived CDR1 and CDR2 are MNHNY and SVGAGI (reference sequence). The V end lost 6 bases, the J end lost 5 bases, and 13 bases lay between the germline ends. CDR3 length equals 13 residues. CDR3 bases: TGTGCCAGCAGACCCGACAGTAAGGAGACCCAGTACTTC. As protein: CASRPDSKETQYF.